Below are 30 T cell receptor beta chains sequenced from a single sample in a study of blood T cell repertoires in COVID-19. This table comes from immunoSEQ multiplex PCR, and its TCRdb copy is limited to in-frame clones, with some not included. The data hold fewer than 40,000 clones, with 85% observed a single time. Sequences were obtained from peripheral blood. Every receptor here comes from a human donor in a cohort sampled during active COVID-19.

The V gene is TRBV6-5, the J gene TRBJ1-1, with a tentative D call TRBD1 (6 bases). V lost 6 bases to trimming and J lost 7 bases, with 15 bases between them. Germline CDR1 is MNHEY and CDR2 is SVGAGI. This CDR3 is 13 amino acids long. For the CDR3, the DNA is TGTGCCAGCAGCCCACCAGGGGTGGGTGAAGCTTTCTTT. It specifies CASSPPGVGEAFF.

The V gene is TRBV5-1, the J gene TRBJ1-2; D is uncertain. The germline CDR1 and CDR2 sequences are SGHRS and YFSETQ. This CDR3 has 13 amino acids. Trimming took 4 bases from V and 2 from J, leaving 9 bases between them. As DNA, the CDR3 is TGCGCCAGCAGCCCTGACTGGAACTATGGCTACACCTTC. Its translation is CASSPDWNYGYTF.

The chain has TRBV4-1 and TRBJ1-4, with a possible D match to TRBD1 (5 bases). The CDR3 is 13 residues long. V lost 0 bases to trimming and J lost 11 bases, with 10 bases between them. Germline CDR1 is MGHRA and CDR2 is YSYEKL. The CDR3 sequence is CASSQERAGKLFF. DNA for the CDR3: TGCGCCAGCAGCCAAGAAAGGGCAGGGAAACTGTTTTTT.

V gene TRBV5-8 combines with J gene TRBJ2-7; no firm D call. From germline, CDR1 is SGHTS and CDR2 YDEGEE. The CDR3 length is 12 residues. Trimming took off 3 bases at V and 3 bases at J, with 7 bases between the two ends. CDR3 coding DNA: TGTGCCAGCAGCTCCCGAGGCTACGAGCAGTACTTC. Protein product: CASSSRGYEQYF.

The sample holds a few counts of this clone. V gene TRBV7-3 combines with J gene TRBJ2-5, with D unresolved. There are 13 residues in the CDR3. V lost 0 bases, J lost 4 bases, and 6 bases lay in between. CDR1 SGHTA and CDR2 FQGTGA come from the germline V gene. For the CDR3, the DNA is TGTGCCAGCAGCTTAACGCTCAGAGAGACCCAGTACTTC. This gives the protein CASSLTLRETQYF. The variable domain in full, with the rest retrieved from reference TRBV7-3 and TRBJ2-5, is GAGVSQTPSNKVTEKGKYVELRCDPISGHTALYWYRQSLGQGPEFLIYFQGTGAADDSGLPNDRFFAVRPEGSVSTLKIQRTERGDSAVYLCASSLTLRETQYFGPGTRLLVL.

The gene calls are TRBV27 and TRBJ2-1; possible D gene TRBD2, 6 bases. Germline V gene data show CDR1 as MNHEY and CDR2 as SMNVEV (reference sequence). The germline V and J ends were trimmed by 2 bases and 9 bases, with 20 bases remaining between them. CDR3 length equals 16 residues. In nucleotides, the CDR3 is TGTGCCAGCAGTTTAGTGGGGGGTAGGCAATTTGGTGAGCAGTTCTTC. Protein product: CASSLVGGRQFGEQFF.

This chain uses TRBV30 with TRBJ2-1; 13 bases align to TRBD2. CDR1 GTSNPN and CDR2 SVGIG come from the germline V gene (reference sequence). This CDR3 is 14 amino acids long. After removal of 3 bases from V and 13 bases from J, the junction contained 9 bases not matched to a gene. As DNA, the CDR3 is TGTGCCTGGAGACGGACTAGCGGGGGCCTCGGTCAGTTCTTC. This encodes CAWRRTSGGLGQFF. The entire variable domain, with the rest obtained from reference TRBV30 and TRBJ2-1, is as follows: SQTIHQWPATLVQPVGSPLSLECTVEGTSNPNLYWYRQAAGRGLQLLFYSVGIGQISSEVPQNLSASRPQDRQFILSSKKLLLSDSGFYLCAWRRTSGGLGQFFGPGTRLTVL.

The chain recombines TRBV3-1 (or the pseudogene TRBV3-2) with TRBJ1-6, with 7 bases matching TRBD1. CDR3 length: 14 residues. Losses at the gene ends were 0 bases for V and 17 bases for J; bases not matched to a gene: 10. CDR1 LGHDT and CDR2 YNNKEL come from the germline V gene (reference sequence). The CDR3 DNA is TGTGCCAGCAGCCAAGAGGATCGGAAGGGGGCCGTCCACTTT. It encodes CASSQEDRKGAVHF.

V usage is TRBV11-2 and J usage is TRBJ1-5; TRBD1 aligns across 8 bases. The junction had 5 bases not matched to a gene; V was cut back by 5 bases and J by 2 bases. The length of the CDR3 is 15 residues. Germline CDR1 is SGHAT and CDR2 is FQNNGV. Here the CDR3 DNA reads TGTGCCAGCAGCCCCTCGGGACAGGGCAATCAGCCCCAGCATTTT. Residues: CASSPSGQGNQPQHF.

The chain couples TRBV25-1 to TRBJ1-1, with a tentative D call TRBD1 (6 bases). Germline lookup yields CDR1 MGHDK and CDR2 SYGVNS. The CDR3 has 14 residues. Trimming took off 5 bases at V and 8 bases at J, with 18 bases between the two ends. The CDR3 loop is CASSSLEGVGEAFF. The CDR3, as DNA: TGTGCCAGCAGTTCCCTTGAGGGGGTCGGGGAAGCTTTCTTT.

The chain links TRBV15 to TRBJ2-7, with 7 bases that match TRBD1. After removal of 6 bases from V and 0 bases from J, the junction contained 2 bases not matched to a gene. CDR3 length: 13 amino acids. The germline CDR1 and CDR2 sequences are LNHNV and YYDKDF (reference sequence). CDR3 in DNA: TGTGCCACCAGTAGGGACAGCTCCTACGAGCAGTACTTC. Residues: CATSRDSSYEQYF.

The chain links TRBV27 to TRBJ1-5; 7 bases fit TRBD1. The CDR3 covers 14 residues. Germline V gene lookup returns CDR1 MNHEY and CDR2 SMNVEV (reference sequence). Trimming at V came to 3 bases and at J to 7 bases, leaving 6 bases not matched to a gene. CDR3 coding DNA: TGTGCCAGCAGTTTGACAGGGTCAAGGCAGCCCCAGCATTTT. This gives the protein CASSLTGSRQPQHF.

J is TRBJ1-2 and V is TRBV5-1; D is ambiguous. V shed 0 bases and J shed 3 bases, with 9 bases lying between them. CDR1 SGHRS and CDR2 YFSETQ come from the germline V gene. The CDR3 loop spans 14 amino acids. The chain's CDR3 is CASSLAGPDYGYTF. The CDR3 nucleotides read TGCGCCAGCAGCTTGGCGGGTCCCGACTATGGCTACACCTTC.

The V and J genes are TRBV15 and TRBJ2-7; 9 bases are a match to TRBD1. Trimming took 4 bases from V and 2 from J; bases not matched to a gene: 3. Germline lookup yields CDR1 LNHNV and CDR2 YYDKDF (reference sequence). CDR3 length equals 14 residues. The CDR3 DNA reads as TGTGCCACCAGCAACCGGGACAGGGCCTACGAGCAGTACTTC. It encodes CATSNRDRAYEQYF.

For the CDR3, the DNA is TGTGCCAGCAGCAAAAGGGACAGGGGGACTGAAGCTTTCTTT. The encoded protein is CASSKRDRGTEAFF. J is TRBJ1-1 and V is TRBV5-6, with TRBD1 identical over 11 bases. J was trimmed by 5 bases and V by 4 bases; bases with no gene match: 4. The CDR3 runs to 14 residues. CDR1 and CDR2 from the germline V gene are SGHDT and YYEEEE.

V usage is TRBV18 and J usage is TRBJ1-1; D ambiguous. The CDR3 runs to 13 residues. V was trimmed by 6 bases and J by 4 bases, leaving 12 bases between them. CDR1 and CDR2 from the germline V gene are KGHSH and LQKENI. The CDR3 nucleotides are TGTGCCAGCTCCCCTGCGGAAGGCACTGAAGCTTTCTTT. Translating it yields CASSPAEGTEAFF. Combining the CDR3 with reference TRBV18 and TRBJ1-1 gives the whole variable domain NAGVMQNPRHLVRRRGQEARLRCSPMKGHSHVYWYRQLPEEGLKFMVYLQKENIIDESGMPKERFSAEFPKEGPSILRIQQVVRGDSAAYFCASSPAEGTEAFFGQGTRLTVV.

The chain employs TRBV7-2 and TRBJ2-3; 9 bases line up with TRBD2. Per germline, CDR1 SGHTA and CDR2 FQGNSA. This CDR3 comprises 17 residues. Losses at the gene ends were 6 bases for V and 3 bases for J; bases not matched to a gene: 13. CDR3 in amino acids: CASRSSGIHRGTDTQYF. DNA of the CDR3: TGTGCCAGCAGATCTAGCGGGATTCACCGGGGGACAGATACGCAGTATTTT.

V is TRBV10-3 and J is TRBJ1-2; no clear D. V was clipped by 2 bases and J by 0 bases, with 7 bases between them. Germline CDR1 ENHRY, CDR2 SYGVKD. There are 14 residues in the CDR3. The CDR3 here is CAISEPGANYGYTF. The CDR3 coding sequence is TGTGCCATCAGTGAGCCCGGGGCTAACTATGGCTACACCTTC.

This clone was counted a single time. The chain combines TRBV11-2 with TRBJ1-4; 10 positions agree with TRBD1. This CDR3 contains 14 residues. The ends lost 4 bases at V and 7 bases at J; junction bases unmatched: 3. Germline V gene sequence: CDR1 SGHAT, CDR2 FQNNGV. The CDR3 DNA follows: TGTGCCAGCAGCTCGGGACAGGGGCGTGAAAAACTGTTTTTT. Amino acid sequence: CASSSGQGREKLFF. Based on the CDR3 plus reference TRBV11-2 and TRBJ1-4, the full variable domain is EAGVAQSPRYKIIEKRQSVAFWCNPISGHATLYWYQQILGQGPKLLIQFQNNGVVDDSQLPKDRFSAERLKGVDSTLKIQPAKLEDSAVYLCASSSGQGREKLFFGSGTQLSVL.

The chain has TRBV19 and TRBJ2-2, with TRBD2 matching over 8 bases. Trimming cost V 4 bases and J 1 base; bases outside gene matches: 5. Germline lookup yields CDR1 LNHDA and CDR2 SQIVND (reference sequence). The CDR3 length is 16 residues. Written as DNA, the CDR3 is TGTGCCAGTAGTACCCGGACTAGCCAGAACACCGGGGAGCTGTTTTTT. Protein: CASSTRTSQNTGELFF.

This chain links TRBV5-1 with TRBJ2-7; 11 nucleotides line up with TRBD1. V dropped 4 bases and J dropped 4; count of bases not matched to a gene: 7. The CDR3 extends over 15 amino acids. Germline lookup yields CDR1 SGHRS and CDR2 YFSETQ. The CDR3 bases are TGCGCCAGCAGCGATGGGACAGGGGGACCTTACGAGCAGTACTTC. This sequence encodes CASSDGTGGPYEQYF.

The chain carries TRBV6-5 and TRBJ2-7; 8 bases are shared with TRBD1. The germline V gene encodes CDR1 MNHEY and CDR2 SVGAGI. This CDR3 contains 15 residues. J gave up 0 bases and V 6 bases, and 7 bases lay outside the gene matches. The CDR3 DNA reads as TGTGCCAGCAGACTACGACAGGGGAGCTCCTACGAGCAGTACTTC. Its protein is CASRLRQGSSYEQYF.

The CDR3 sequence is CAWSVFLAGKAETQYF. The CDR3 nucleotides read TGTGCCTGGAGTGTATTCCTAGCGGGAAAGGCGGAGACCCAGTACTTC. This chain connects TRBV30 to TRBJ2-5; 9 bases are a match to TRBD2. The CDR3 contains 16 residues. Germline CDR1 reads GTSNPN; CDR2 reads SVGIG (reference sequence). V lost 0 bases and J lost 5; bases outside the gene matches: 10. Filled out from reference TRBV30 and TRBJ2-5, the complete variable domain reads SQTIHQWPATLVQPVGSPLSLECTVEGTSNPNLYWYRQAAGRGLQLLFYSVGIGQISSEVPQNLSASRPQDRQFILSSKKLLLSDSGFYLCAWSVFLAGKAETQYFGPGTRLLVL.

The DNA of the CDR3 is TGTGCCTGGTCTCACGGGGTCCGCGAAAAACTGTTTTTT. Translated: CAWSHGVREKLFF. The chain has TRBV30 and TRBJ1-4; D remains unclear. Trimming cost V 5 bases and J 8 bases, with 15 bases left between them. The CDR3 has 13 amino acids. From germline, CDR1 is GTSNPN and CDR2 SVGIG (reference sequence).

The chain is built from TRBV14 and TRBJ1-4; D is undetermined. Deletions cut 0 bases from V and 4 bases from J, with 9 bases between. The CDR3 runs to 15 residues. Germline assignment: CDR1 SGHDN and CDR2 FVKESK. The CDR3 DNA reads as TGTGCCAGCAGCCAAGAAATGGGCAGTAATGAAAAACTGTTTTTT. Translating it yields CASSQEMGSNEKLFF.

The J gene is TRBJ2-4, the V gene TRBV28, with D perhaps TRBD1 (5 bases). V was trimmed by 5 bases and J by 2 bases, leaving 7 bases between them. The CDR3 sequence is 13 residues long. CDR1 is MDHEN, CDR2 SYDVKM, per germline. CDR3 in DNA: TGTGCCAGCAGTCCAGGGTCCAAAAACATTCAGTACTTC. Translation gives CASSPGSKNIQYF.

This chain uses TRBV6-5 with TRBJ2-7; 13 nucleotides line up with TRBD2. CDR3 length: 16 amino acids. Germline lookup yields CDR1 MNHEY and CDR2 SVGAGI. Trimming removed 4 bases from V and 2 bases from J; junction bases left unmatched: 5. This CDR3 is CASSSPGLAGTYEQYF. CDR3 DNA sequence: TGTGCCAGCAGTTCACCGGGACTAGCGGGAACCTACGAGCAGTACTTC.

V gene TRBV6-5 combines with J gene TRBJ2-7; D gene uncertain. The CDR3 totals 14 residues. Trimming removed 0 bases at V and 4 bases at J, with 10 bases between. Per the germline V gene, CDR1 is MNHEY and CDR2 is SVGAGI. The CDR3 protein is CASSYSISGYEQYF. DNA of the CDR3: TGTGCCAGCAGTTACTCGATTTCCGGGTACGAGCAGTACTTC.

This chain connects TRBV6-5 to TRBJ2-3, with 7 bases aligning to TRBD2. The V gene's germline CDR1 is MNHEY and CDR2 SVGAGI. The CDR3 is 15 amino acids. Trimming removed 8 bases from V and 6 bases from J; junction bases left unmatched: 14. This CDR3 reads CASALEGAGGDTQYF. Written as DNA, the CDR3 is TGTGCCAGCGCCCTCGAAGGCGCCGGGGGGGATACGCAGTATTTT.

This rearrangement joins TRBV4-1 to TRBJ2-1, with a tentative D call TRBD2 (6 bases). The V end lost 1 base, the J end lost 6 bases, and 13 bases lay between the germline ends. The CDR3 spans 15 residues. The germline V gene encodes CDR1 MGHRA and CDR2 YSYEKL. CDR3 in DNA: TGCGCCAGCAGCCAAGTCGTTAGCGGAATCAATGAGCAGTTCTTC. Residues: CASSQVVSGINEQFF.